The sample holds a few counts of the clone carrying this T cell receptor (beta chain). This sample is part of a study of sequential checkpoint blockade in melanoma. Study details: First-line arms were nivolumab then ipilimumab, or the reverse, randomized 1:1.

Produced via immunoSEQ multiplex PCR; TCRdb's table is partial and in-frame only. Among 10,000 to 15,000 clones listed, approximately 27% were seen once. Sample treatment: randomized to nivolumab then ipilimumab (arm A) or the reverse (arm B). Deletions cut 4 bases from V and 5 bases from J, with 8 bases between. This CDR3 contains 13 residues. This chain uses TRBV7-1 with TRBJ1-4; D is unresolved. TRBV7-1 is an ORF; its function is uncertain. The TCR sequence derives from a human donor with melanoma. This specimen was tumor tissue (inferred from file names), taken from a patient given nivolumab and ipilimumab in sequence. The CDR3 region is CASSLVGNEKLFF. CDR3 nucleotide sequence: TGTGCCAGCAGCTTAGTAGGGAATGAAAAACTGTTTTTT.